This T cell receptor beta chain was found in a study of regulatory T cells in long-lasting Graves disease. Broader study findings: Gene preferences differed: TRBV28, TRBJ1-2, TRBJ2-5 in persistent cases. The study found lower TCR diversity in persistent Graves' patients than in newly diagnosed ones.

This CDR3 contains 16 residues. Trimming at V came to 6 bases and at J to 0 bases, leaving 8 bases not matched to a gene. Germline V gives CDR1 MNHEY, CDR2 SMNVEV (reference sequence). This clonotype was found many times. Its antigen is not known. Time point: persistent/refractory GD, antithyroid drugs over 5 years with positive TRAb. From PBMCs, RNA was extracted and then used to make the TCR library. Diagnoses of Graves' disease were made by American Thyroid Association guidelines. Building of the TCR beta libraries involved iRepertoire HTBI primers and Arm-PCR of CDR3 regions. TCRdb itself ran the multiplex PCR reads through MiXCR, one entry per CDR3 protein. This repertoire shows a few hundred thousand distinct CDR3 sequences, 20% to 25% found once; its top ten account for about a quarter.

The V and J genes are TRBV27 and TRBJ1-1; 9 bases match TRBD1. The specimen comprised peripheral blood mononuclear cells (PBMCs), sampled when the disease was refractory, from a patient treated with antithyroid drugs. The sequence derives from a female donor with Graves disease. DNA of the CDR3: TGTGCCAGCAGACTTAACCGGGACAGGGTGAACACTGAAGCTTTCTTT. This sequence encodes CASRLNRDRVNTEAFF.